This note documents a single TCR beta chain sequence. The sample originates from a study of shared clonotypes between healthy human individuals. This CDR3 contains 14 residues. With 4 bases removed from V and 4 bases from J, the gap between germline ends came to 14 bases. Germline V gene data show CDR1 as MDHEN and CDR2 as SYDVKM. The data were produced by immunoSEQ multiplex PCR, yet TCRdb's version contains in-frame clones alone and is incomplete. The sample lists about 2.1 million clones, over 85% occurring once. Naive CD8 cells were CD45RO-negative, positively selected for CCR7, excluding terminally differentiated effector memory CD45RA+ cells.

The sequenced sample was naive CD8+ T cells from PBMCs. The chain joins TRBV28 to TRBJ2-7, with D maybe TRBD2 (6 bases). The clonotype was recovered from a man between 18 and 29 years old in good health. Some clones in this sample may be carry-over from other donors' samples. CDR3 nucleotide sequence: TGTGCCAGCAGTTACGGGAGAGGACTATACGAGCAGTACTTC. This codes for CASSYGRGLYEQYF.